Listed below are T cell receptor beta chains from one sample, sequenced in a study of T-cell reconstitution after alpha-beta-depleted transplantation in children. From the PCR reads, TCRdb called clonotypes with MiXCR, one entry per CDR3 protein. This table has fewer than 350,000 distinct CDR3 sequences, nearly 8% appearing once. The sequencing here drew on peripheral blood, taken 360 days after TCRalphabeta/CD19-depleted stem cell transplant. These receptors all come from a female patient aged 2-15 years who had a stem cell transplant for Fanconi anemia, so the T cells may come from the graft donor. CDR3s include the opening cysteine and the closing phenylalanine or tryptophan. A D gene is named only where the DNA matches it firmly. Rows may omit the clone size; those that give it use once, few, many or a size class.

TRBV18,TRBJ2-5,16,-,few,TGTGCCAGCTCACAAGACGAACAGGGACTATCAGAGACCCAGTACTTC,CASSQDEQGLSETQYF
TRBV15,TRBJ2-7,19,-,-,TGTGCCACCAGCAGAGATCTCGCTAGCCCCGGGACGGGATCCTACGAGCAGTACTTC,CATSRDLASPGTGSYEQYF
TRBV28,TRBJ2-1,13,-,many,TGTGCCAGCAGTTTTTCAGGGTCCAATGAGCAGTTCTTC,CASSFSGSNEQFF
TRBV7-9,TRBJ2-3,17,TRBD2,many,TGTGCCAGCAGCCTAGGGACTAGCGGGGCAAGCACAGATACGCAGTATTTT,CASSLGTSGASTDTQYF
TRBV7-9,TRBJ1-3,14,-,many,TGTGCCAGCAGCTTAAGCACCTCTGGAAACACCATATATTTT,CASSLSTSGNTIYF
TRBV7-8,TRBJ2-1,16,TRBD2,few,TGTGCCAGCAGCTTAGCGCTCCAGCGGGGATTCAATGAGCAGTTCTTC,CASSLALQRGFNEQFF
TRBV25-1,TRBJ2-5,17,-,many,TGTGCCAGCAGTGAATATTTCCCGGGAAGAGGAGAAGAGACCCAGTACTTC,CASSEYFPGRGEETQYF
TRBV5-6,TRBJ2-2,18,TRBD2,many,TGTGCCAGCAGCTTCGGTACAGCGGGAGCCCTCAACACCGGGGAGCTGTTTTTT,CASSFGTAGALNTGELFF
TRBV7-9,TRBJ2-1,15,TRBD1,few,TGTGCCAGCAGCTTACCGGGACAGGTCTACAATGAGCAGTTCTTC,CASSLPGQVYNEQFF
TRBV6-4,TRBJ2-3,16,TRBD2,many,TGTGCCAGCAGTCGACTAGCGGGGGAGAGCACAGATACGCAGTATTTT,CASSRLAGESTDTQYF
TRBV6-2/TRBV6-3,TRBJ1-2,14,-,many,TGTGCCAGCAGTTACTCATCCAGGAACTATGGCTACACCTTC,CASSYSSRNYGYTF
TRBV7-8,TRBJ2-2,16,TRBD2,many,TGTGCCAGCAGCCTAAGGACTAGCGGGGGGACCGGGGAGCTGTTTTTT,CASSLRTSGGTGELFF
TRBV6-2/TRBV6-3,TRBJ2-1,15,TRBD2,many,TGTGCCAGCGCACCGAGCGGGGGGGCATTTAATGAGCAGTTCTTC,CASAPSGGAFNEQFF
TRBV2,TRBJ2-1,14,TRBD2,many,TGTGCCAGCGGGGGGACTAGAATTCGTAGTGAGCAGTTCTTC,CASGGTRIRSEQFF
TRBV15,TRBJ1-4,16,-,few,TGTGCCACCAGCAACCTCGGGGAGGGAGTTAATGAAAAACTGTTTTTT,CATSNLGEGVNEKLFF
TRBV24-1,TRBJ2-1,22,-,many,TGTGCCACCAGTGATAAATTGTTGTCCGAGACACCAAAAACTGGGGCACACAATGAGCAGTTCTTC,CATSDKLLSETPKTGAHNEQFF
TRBV7-6,TRBJ1-1,14,-,many,TGTGCCAGCAGCATACCAGGGAGTTCCACTGAAGCTTTCTTT,CASSIPGSSTEAFF
TRBV12-3/TRBV12-4,TRBJ2-6,15,-,many,TGTGCCAGCAGCTTCACAGTATCTGGGGCCAACGTCCTGACTTTC,CASSFTVSGANVLTF
TRBV10-1,TRBJ2-3,13,-,many,TGCGCCAGCAGTGAGGCTAGCACAGATACGCAGTATTTT,CASSEASTDTQYF
TRBV4-3,TRBJ2-2,16,TRBD1,many,TGCGCCAGCAGCCGCATACAGACAGGGTACACCGGGGAGCTGTTTTTT,CASSRIQTGYTGELFF
TRBV12-3/TRBV12-4,TRBJ1-2,17,-,many,TGTGCCAGCACAAGGGCCCTAAGACAGCGCTCACTCTATGGCTACACCTTC,CASTRALRQRSLYGYTF
TRBV9,TRBJ2-2,17,-,many,TGTGCCAGCAGCGTAGTACCCGAGGGACCGAACACCGGGGAGCTGTTTTTT,CASSVVPEGPNTGELFF
TRBV7-2,TRBJ2-3,13,-,-,TGTGCCAGCAGCTGGAACGGCAGGGATACGCAGTATTTT,CASSWNGRDTQYF
TRBV5-1,TRBJ1-4,13,-,many,TGCGCCAGCAGCCGGGACCTGAATGAAAAACTGTTTTTT,CASSRDLNEKLFF
TRBV10-2,TRBJ2-3,14,TRBD1,-,TGCGCCAGCACCCGACAGGGGGCCGCAGATACGCAGTATTTT,CASTRQGAADTQYF